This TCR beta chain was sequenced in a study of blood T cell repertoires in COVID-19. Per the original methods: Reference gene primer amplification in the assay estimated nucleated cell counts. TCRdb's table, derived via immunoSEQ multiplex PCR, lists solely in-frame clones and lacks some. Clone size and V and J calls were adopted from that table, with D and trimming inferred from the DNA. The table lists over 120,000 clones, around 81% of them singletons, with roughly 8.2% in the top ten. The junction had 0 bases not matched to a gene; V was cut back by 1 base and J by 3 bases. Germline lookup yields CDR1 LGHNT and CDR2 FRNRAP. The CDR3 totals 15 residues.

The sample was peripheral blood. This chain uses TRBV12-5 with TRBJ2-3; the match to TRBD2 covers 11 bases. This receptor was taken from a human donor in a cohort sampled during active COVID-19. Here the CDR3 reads CASGLGLAGTDTQYF. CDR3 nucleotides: TGTGCTAGTGGTTTGGGACTAGCGGGAACAGATACGCAGTATTTT.